The present TCR beta chain was sequenced within a study of OX40 agonist ivuxolimab in advanced cancers. Study-wide context: Every 2 weeks, ivuxolimab was infused into the patients intravenously at between 0.01 and 10 mg/kg.

Here immunoSEQ multiplex PCR was the method, and the copy in TCRdb shows in-frame clones only, minus some. The sample yields approximately 72,000 clones, over 80% seen once. The CDR3 consists of 16 residues. V lost 2 bases and J lost 7; bases outside the gene matches: 8. The germline CDR1 and CDR2 sequences are SGHVS and FQNEAQ. Exclusion of a patient followed from autoimmune disease history or systemic immunosuppression. The sequence came from an adult with an advanced solid tumor such as melanoma, head and neck, liver or kidney cancer. The sample here was CD4+ or CD8+ T cells sorted from blood, taken in a trial of the OX40 agonist ivuxolimab. V is TRBV7-8 and J is TRBJ1-6; TRBD1 matches 7 bases. CDR3 DNA sequence: TGTGCCAGCAGCTTATCCCGACAGGGAAGGAATTCACCCCTCCACTTT. It encodes CASSLSRQGRNSPLHF.